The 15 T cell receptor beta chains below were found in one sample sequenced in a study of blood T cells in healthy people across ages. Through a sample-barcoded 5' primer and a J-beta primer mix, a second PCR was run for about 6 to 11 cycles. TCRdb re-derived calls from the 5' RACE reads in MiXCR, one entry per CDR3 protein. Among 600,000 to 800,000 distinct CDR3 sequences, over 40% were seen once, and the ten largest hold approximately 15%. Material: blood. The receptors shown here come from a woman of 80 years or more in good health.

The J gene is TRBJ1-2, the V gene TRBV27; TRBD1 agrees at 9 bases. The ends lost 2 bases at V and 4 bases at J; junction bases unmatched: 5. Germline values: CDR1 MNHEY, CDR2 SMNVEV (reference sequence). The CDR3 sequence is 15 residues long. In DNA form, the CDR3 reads TGTGCCAGCAGTTTAGACAGGGGGGGACCCTATGGCTACACCTTC. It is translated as CASSLDRGGPYGYTF.

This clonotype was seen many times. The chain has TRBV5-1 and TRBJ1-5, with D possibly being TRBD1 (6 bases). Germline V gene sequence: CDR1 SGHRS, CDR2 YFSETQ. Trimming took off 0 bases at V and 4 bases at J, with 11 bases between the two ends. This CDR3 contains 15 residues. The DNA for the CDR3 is TGCGCCAGCAGCTTGGATCCAGGGGCGAATCAGCCCCAGCATTTT. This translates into CASSLDPGANQPQHF.

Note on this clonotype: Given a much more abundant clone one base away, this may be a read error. CDR3 residues: CASSLRTAYNERFF. The CDR3 nucleotides are TGTGCCAGCAGTTTGAGGACGGCCTACAATGAGCGGTTCTTC. The V call is TRBV12-3 or TRBV12-4, the J call TRBJ2-1; no clear D. This CDR3 comprises 14 residues.

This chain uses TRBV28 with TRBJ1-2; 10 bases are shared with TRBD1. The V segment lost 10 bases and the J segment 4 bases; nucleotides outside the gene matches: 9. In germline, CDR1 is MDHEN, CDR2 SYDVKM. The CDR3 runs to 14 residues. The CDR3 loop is CATFLGQGTYGYTF. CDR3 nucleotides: TGTGCCACCTTCCTGGGACAGGGGACCTATGGCTACACCTTC.

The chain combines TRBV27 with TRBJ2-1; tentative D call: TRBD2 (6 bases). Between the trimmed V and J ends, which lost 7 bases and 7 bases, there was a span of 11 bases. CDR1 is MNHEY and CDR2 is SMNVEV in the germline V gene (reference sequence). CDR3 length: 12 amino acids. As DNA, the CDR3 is TGTGCCAGCACCGGGACTTTTAATGAGCAGTTCTTC. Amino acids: CASTGTFNEQFF.

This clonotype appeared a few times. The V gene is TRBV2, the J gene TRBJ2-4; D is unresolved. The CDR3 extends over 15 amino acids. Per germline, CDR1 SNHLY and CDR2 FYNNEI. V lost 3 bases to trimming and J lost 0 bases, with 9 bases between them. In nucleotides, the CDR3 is TGTGCCAGCAGTGATTTTGACCTAGCCAAAAACATTCAGTACTTC. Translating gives CASSDFDLAKNIQYF. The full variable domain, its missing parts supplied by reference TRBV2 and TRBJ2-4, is EPEVTQTPSHQVTQMGQEVILRCVPISNHLYFYWYRQILGQKVEFLVSFYNNEISEKSEIFDDQFSVERPDGSNFTLKIRSTKLEDSAMYFCASSDFDLAKNIQYFGAGTRLSVL.

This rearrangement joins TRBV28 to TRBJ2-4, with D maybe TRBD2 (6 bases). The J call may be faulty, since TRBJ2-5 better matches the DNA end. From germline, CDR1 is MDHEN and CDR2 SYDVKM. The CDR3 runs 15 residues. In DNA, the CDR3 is TGTGCCAGCACCCACACGGCGGGGCCGGAAGAGACCCAGTACTTC. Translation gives CASTHTAGPEETQYF.

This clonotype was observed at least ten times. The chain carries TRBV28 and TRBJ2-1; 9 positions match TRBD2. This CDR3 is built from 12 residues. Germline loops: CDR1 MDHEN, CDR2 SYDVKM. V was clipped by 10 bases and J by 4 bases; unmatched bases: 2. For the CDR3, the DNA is TGTGCCATTCTAGCGGGATACAATGAGCAGTTCTTC. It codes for CAILAGYNEQFF.

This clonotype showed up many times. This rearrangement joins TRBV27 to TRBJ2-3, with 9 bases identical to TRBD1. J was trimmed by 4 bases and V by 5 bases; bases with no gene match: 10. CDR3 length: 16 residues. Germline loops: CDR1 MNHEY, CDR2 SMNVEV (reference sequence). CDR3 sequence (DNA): TGTGCCAGCAGTATCCTCCCGGGACAGGGACCAGATACGCAGTATTTT. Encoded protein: CASSILPGQGPDTQYF.

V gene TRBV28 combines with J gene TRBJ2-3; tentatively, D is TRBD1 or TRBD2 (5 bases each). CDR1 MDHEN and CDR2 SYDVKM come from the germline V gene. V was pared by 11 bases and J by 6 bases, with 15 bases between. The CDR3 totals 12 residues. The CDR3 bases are TGTGCCTTGGGGGAGTATGGGGATACGCAGTATTTT. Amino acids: CALGEYGDTQYF.

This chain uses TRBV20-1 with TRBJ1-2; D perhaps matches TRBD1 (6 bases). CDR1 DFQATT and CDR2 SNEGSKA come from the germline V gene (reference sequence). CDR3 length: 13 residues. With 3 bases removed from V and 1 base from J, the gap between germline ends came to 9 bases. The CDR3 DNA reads TGCAGTGCTAGCACAGGGTATAACTATGGCTACACCTTC. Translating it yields CSASTGYNYGYTF.

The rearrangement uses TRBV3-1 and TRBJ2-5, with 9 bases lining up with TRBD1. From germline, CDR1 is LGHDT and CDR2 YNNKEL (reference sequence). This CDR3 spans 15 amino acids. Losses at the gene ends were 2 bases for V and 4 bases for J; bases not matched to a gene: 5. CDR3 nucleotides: TGTGCCAGCAGCCAAAACCCGACAGGGGGAGAGACCCAGTACTTC. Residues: CASSQNPTGGETQYF.

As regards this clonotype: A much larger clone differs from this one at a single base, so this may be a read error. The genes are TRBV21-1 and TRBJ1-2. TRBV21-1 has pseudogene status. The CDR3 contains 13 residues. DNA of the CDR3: TGTGCCAGCAGCAAAGATGCTACCTATGGCTACATCTTC. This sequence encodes CASSKDATYGYIF.

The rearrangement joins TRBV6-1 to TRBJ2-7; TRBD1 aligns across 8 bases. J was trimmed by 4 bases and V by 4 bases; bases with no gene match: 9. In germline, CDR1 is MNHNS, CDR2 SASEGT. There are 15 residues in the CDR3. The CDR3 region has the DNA TGTGCCAGCAGTGTCCCCAGGGGGCAGACGTACGAGCAGTACTTC. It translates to CASSVPRGQTYEQYF.

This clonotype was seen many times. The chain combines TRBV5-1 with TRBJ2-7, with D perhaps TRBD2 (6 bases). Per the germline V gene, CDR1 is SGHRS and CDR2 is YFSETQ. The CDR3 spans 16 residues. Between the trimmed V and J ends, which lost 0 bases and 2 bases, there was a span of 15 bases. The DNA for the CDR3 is TGCGCCAGCAGCTTGGTTTGGGAGGACTCAACCTACGAGCAGTACTTC. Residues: CASSLVWEDSTYEQYF.